The rows below give T cell receptor beta chains drawn from one sample of a study of tumor and adjacent non-tumor tissue in lung cancer. TCRdb re-derived calls from the multiplex PCR reads in MiXCR, one entry per CDR3 protein. The sample has some 80,000 distinct CDR3 sequences, less than 85% seen once. Sample: distant non-tumor lung tissue. The receptors derive from a man aged 70-80 years with non-small cell lung cancer. The CDR3 runs from the conserved cysteine through the conserved F or W. D genes are given only for firm matches. Clone size is stated in some rows and not others, as once, few, many or a class when expanded.

>-|TRBJ1-1|TRBV29-1|-
CSAQTSRALSWSFF
TGCAGTGCCCAAACATCTAGGGCACTTAGTTGGTCTTTCTTT
>-|TRBJ2-7|TRBV2|-
CASSGGDRRDQYF
TGTGCCAGTAGTGGAGGGGACCGCCGGGATCAGTACTTC
>-|TRBJ1-2|TRBV5-5|-
CAGNLGAHDLYGYTF
TGTGCCGGCAACTTAGGGGCCCACGACCTCTATGGCTACACCTTC
>few|TRBJ2-7|TRBV29-1|TRBD1
CRVMTGASEEQYF
TGCAGAGTCATGACAGGGGCGTCAGAAGAGCAGTACTTC
>-|TRBJ1-6|TRBV4-2|-
CANSRSTLGNSLLHF
TGTGCCAACAGCCGGTCGACCCTCGGTAATTCACTCCTCCACTTT
>-|TRBJ2-7|TRBV10-3|TRBD1
CAISKRDSSYKRYF
TGTGCCATCAGTAAGAGGGACAGCTCCTACAAGCGGTACTTC
>-|TRBJ2-7|TRBV4-1|TRBD2
CASSRTLAGEGDQYF
TGCGCCAGCAGCCGGACACTAGCGGGAGAGGGGGACCAGTACTTC
>-|TRBJ1-2|TRBV14|-
CARNQQTGSYGYTF
TGTGCCAGGAACCAACAAACAGGGTCCTATGGCTACACCTTC
>once|TRBJ2-5|TRBV5-5|TRBD2
CASSSEVAGGRQTQYF
TGTGCCAGCAGCTCGGAGGTAGCGGGAGGGCGACAGACCCAGTACTTC
>-|TRBJ1-2|TRBV6-5|-
CVSWVGGYGYTF
TGTGTCAGCTGGGTGGGTGGCTATGGCTACACCTTC
>-|TRBJ2-3|TRBV29-1|-
CNVEGGRGADTQYF
TGCAACGTTGAAGGGGGGCGGGGAGCAGATACGCAGTATTTT
>-|TRBJ2-7|TRBV11-3|-
CVSSLVRYEQHF
TGTGTCAGCAGCTTAGTACGGTACGAGCAGCACTTC
>-|TRBJ2-1|TRBV6-2/TRBV6-3|-
CASSYSSSCNERFF
TGTGCCAGCAGTTACTCTAGCTCCTGCAATGAGCGGTTCTTC
>-|TRBJ1-1|TRBV5-1|-
CASSLHGVYTEAFF
TGCGCCAGCAGCTTACATGGTGTGTACACTGAAGCTTTCTTT
>large|TRBJ1-5|TRBV29-1|-
CSVLTYSNQPQHF
TGCAGCGTTTTGACGTATAGCAATCAGCCCCAGCATTTT
>-|TRBJ1-6|TRBV11-2|TRBD1
CASSSRQGGNSYNSLLHF
TGTGCCAGTAGCTCACGACAGGGAGGAAATTCCTATAATTCACTCCTCCACTTT
>-|TRBJ2-5|TRBV29-1|-
CSVSGGDETQYF
TGCAGCGTTTCAGGGGGGGACGAGACCCAGTACTTC
>-|TRBJ1-1|TRBV6-2/TRBV6-3|-
CAIRPFVGQRSKAFF
TGTGCCATCCGACCTTTTGTGGGACAAAGAAGCAAAGCTTTCTTT
>once|TRBJ2-7|TRBV12-3/TRBV12-4|-
CVSSTTTGRPYEQCF
TGTGTCAGCAGTACCACGACAGGAAGACCCTACGAGCAGTGTTTC
>-|TRBJ2-7|TRBV10-2|-
CASRQAGARDEQYF
TGCGCCAGCAGGCAAGCAGGGGCTCGGGACGAGCAGTACTTC
>-|TRBJ2-5|TRBV11-2|TRBD1
CASSTGTVWQETQYF
TGTGCTAGCAGCACGGGGACAGTTTGGCAAGAGACCCAGTACTTC
>-|TRBJ2-7|TRBV9|TRBD1
CASSRGQGVNEQYF
TGTGCCAGCAGCAGGGGACAGGGTGTGAACGAGCAGTACTTC
>-|TRBJ1-5|TRBV12-5|-
CAIGLTAGSQPQDF
TGCGCTATTGGCCTTACCGCTGGCAGTCAGCCCCAGGATTTT
>-|TRBJ2-2|TRBV6-2/TRBV6-3|TRBD2
CASSAAGGLVGTGELFF
TGTGCCAGCAGTGCGGCGGGTGGACTAGTGGGGACCGGGGAGCTGTTTTTT
>-|TRBJ2-3|TRBV6-5|-
CASSYSETNTNTEYF
TGTGCCAGCAGTTACTCCGAGACCAACACAAATACGGAGTATTTT
>-|TRBJ2-2|TRBV6-4|-
CASRSNTGELFF
TGTGCCAGCAGGAGTAACACCGGGGAGCTGTTTTTT
>few|TRBJ2-1|TRBV10-3|-
CAISEGRVGPLNELFF
TGTGCCATCAGTGAAGGTAGGGTGGGCCCCCTCAATGAGCTGTTCTTC
>-|TRBJ2-7|TRBV11-2|-
CTSNLDQGGMYEQYF
TGTACCAGCAACTTAGACCAGGGGGGCATGTACGAGCAGTACTTC
>once|TRBJ1-2|TRBV20-1|-
CSTRHLDGYTF
TGCAGTACTAGACATTTAGATGGCTACACCTTC
>few|TRBJ1-1|TRBV28|-
CASSGKGIVTTEAFF
TGTGCCAGTAGCGGGAAGGGGATTGTTACCACTGAAGCTTTCTTT
>-|TRBJ2-7|TRBV4-2|TRBD1
CASSVERGGQAKSYEQYF
TGTGCCAGCAGCGTAGAGAGGGGTGGACAGGCTAAATCCTACGAGCAGTACTTC
>-|TRBJ2-1|TRBV4-2|TRBD2
CASRWTSGRCDEQFF
TGTGCCAGCAGGTGGACTAGCGGGAGATGTGATGAGCAGTTCTTC
>-|TRBJ1-5|TRBV6-5|-
CASSLGQTNQSQHF
TGTGCCAGCAGTCTGGGTCAGACGAATCAGTCCCAGCATTTT
>many|TRBJ1-6|TRBV20-1|-
CSARWGRDNSPLHF
TGCAGTGCTAGATGGGGCAGGGATAATTCACCCCTCCACTTT
>-|TRBJ2-4|TRBV20-1|TRBD2
CSAMAAGGPNIQYF
TGCAGTGCCATGGCCGCGGGGGGGCCGAACATTCAGTACTTC
>-|TRBJ2-1|TRBV4-2|TRBD2
CASSQVRGSDNEYFF
TGTGCCAGCAGCCAAGTGCGCGGGAGCGACAATGAGTACTTCTTC
>few|TRBJ1-5|TRBV30|-
CAYNGGGNQPQHF
TGTGCCTACAACGGGGGGGGCAATCAGCCCCAGCATTTT
>-|TRBJ2-3|TRBV11-3|-
CASTHREVSTDTRYF
TGTGCCAGCACACATCGGGAAGTAAGCACAGATACGCGGTATTTT
>-|TRBJ2-3|TRBV11-3|-
CASTCREVGTDTHYF
TGTGCCAGCACCTGTCGGGAAGTAGGCACAGATACGCATTATTTT
>-|TRBJ1-2|TRBV7-9|-
CTSSYRDSGVGYTF
TGTACCAGCAGCTACAGGGATTCGGGTGTCGGCTACACCTTC
>-|TRBJ1-6|TRBV6-6|-
CASSMTANNSPLHF
TGTGCCAGCAGTATGACAGCAAATAATTCACCTCTCCACTTT
>once|TRBJ1-2|TRBV7-9|-
CASNLEAPHVYGYTF
TGTGCCAGCAACTTAGAAGCGCCTCATGTCTATGGCTACACCTTC
>-|TRBJ2-1|TRBV4-1|-
CASRQAFSGTGWNEQFF
TGCGCCAGCAGACAAGCCTTTAGTGGGACGGGGTGGAATGAGCAGTTCTTC
>-|TRBJ2-4|TRBV6-1|-
CASTRQSLNIQYF
TGTGCCAGCACACGACAGTCCTTAAACATTCAGTACTTC
>-|TRBJ1-1|TRBV12-3/TRBV12-4|-
CASSVKFRGGNIEAFF
TGTGCCAGCAGTGTTAAGTTTAGGGGGGGGAACATTGAAGCTTTCTTT
>-|TRBJ2-7|TRBV5-6|-
CVSSFGGTGRGALEQYF
TGTGTCAGCAGCTTTGGTGGTACCGGGAGAGGGGCCCTCGAGCAGTACTTC
>-|TRBJ1-3|TRBV20-1|TRBD1
CSAKGQTSSGNTIYF
TGCAGTGCCAAGGGACAGACAAGCTCTGGAAACACCATATATTTT
>-|TRBJ1-4|TRBV11-2|-
CASSLETECNEKLFF
TGTGCAAGCAGCTTAGAAACAGAGTGTAATGAAAAACTGTTTTTT
>-|TRBJ2-3|TRBV11-3|-
CASIRREVSSDTRYF
TGTGCCAGCATCCGTCGGGAAGTAAGCTCGGATACGCGGTATTTT
>-|TRBJ1-1|TRBV5-1|-
CARSYREATEAFF
TGCGCCAGAAGTTACAGGGAGGCCACTGAAGCTTTCTTT
>once|TRBJ1-6|TRBV6-2/TRBV6-3|-
CASRIGTGRSNSPLHF
TGTGCCAGCAGAATCGGGACTGGGAGATCTAATTCACCACTCCACTTT
>few|TRBJ2-3|TRBV7-2|TRBD1
CASSFRGQSTDTQYF
TGTGCCAGCAGCTTCCGGGGACAGAGCACAGATACGCAGTATTTT
>few|TRBJ2-5|TRBV11-1|-
CASRLSPAYQEHQYF
TGTGCCAGCAGATTAAGTCCAGCGTACCAAGAGCACCAGTACTTC
>-|TRBJ1-4|TRBV6-1|TRBD1
CASSVRQGNEELFF
TGTGCCAGCAGTGTAAGACAGGGGAATGAAGAACTGTTTTTT
>once|TRBJ2-7|TRBV4-1|TRBD2
CASSRTLAGNGDKQYF
TGCGCCAGCAGCCGGACACTAGCGGGAAATGGGGACAAGCAGTACTTC
>many|TRBJ2-7|TRBV4-1|-
CASSQTTDTYYEQYF
TGCGCCAGCAGCCAAACAACAGATACCTACTACGAGCAGTACTTC
>-|TRBJ2-2|TRBV4-2|-
CASCVPRETGELFF
TGTGCCAGCTGCGTCCCTCGGGAGACCGGGGAGCTGTTTTTT
>once|TRBJ2-3|TRBV11-2|-
CASSLGLADTQYF
TGTGCCAGCAGCTTAGGGCTAGCAGATACGCAGTATTTT
>-|TRBJ2-1|TRBV6-2/TRBV6-3|-
CASSYGSSGSGRGYNEQFF
TGTGCCAGCAGTTATGGGAGTAGTGGGAGTGGACGTGGGTACAATGAGCAGTTCTTC
>-|TRBJ1-5|TRBV6-2/TRBV6-3|-
CASASGAVLNKPQHF
TGTGCGAGCGCTTCGGGCGCCGTTTTAAATAAGCCCCAGCATTTT